The clone carrying this T cell receptor (beta chain) was observed a single time. This record belongs to a study of blood T cell repertoires in COVID-19. Overall study context: From T cells, B-cell-depleted T cells, or PBMCs came the material, which was cDNA or gDNA.

The germline gives CDR1 SEHNR, CDR2 FQNEAQ (reference sequence). V lost 10 bases to trimming and J lost 0 bases, with 13 bases between them. The CDR3 contains 15 residues. Two negative PCRs, clearance, or symptom resolution had been documented for recovered Cohort 3 donors. Sequencing used immunoSEQ multiplex PCR; TCRdb keeps in-frame clones, though not all of them. The sample yields around 290,000 clones, roughly 90% seen once. The J gene is TRBJ2-6, the V gene TRBV7-9; perhaps TRBD2 as D (6 bases). The clonotype comes from a woman aged 25-40 years who had recovered from COVID-19. Sequencing was performed on PBMCs or T cells enriched from blood (not recorded which). In DNA, the CDR3 is TGTGCCACTAGGGACGGGGGCTCTGGGGCCAACGTCCTGACTTTC. Translating gives CATRDGGSGANVLTF.